Listed below are T cell receptor beta chains from one sample, sequenced in a study of PD-L1 blockade in urothelial cancer. Data came from immunoSEQ multiplex PCR; TCRdb stores just in-frame clones and leaves some out. In the table there are 30,000 to 40,000 clones, around 90% of which are singletons. Sequencing was performed on PBMCs, taken around atezolizumab (anti-PD-L1) treatment. The receptor source for this set is a man between 65 and 79 years old with urothelial cancer. Both conserved end residues are part of each CDR3. A D gene is named only where the DNA matches it firmly. For some rows the clone size is stated as once, few or many, or as a class when expanded; others skip it.

D | J | size | V | CDR3 | DNA
- | TRBJ2-7 | - | TRBV28 | CASSLPGQISYEQYF | TGTGCCAGCAGTTTACCGGGACAAATCTCCTACGAGCAGTACTTC
- | TRBJ2-7 | - | TRBV28 | CASTPGSSYEQYF | TGTGCCAGCACCCCGGGGAGCTCCTACGAGCAGTACTTC
- | TRBJ2-1 | - | TRBV15 | CATSRKLDHSYNEQFF | TGTGCCACCAGCAGAAAATTAGATCACTCCTACAATGAGCAGTTCTTC
TRBD2 | TRBJ2-3 | - | TRBV27 | CASSRKSGLAVGLTDTQYF | TGTGCCAGCAGCCGTAAATCCGGACTAGCGGTAGGACTCACAGATACGCAGTATTTT
- | TRBJ2-3 | once | TRBV5-6 | CASSLGELRLAKDTQYF | TGTGCCAGCAGCTTGGGGGAGTTGCGACTCGCTAAGGATACGCAGTATTTT
TRBD2 | TRBJ2-7 | - | TRBV19 | CASSTVLAGAEQYF | TGTGCCAGTAGTACAGTACTAGCGGGAGCCGAGCAGTACTTC
- | TRBJ2-1 | - | TRBV30 | CAWSPVDRTWFGNEQFF | TGTGCCTGGAGTCCTGTTGACCGGACATGGTTTGGGAATGAGCAGTTCTTC
- | TRBJ1-1 | - | TRBV28 | CASSLSGTTNTEAFF | TGTGCCAGCAGTTTGTCTGGGACAACGAACACTGAAGCTTTCTTT
- | TRBJ2-7 | once | TRBV19 | CASRPVGGSTYEQYF | TGTGCCAGTAGGCCCGTGGGGGGTAGCACCTACGAGCAGTACTTC
TRBD2 | TRBJ2-1 | once | TRBV7-3 | CASSVAGGPVDEQFF | TGTGCCAGCAGCGTAGCGGGAGGGCCGGTTGATGAGCAGTTCTTC